This TCR beta chain comes out of a study of beta chain features in type 1 diabetes. Study-wide results and limits: Within the patient group, naive, central memory and Treg TCRB repertoires appeared more similar to each other than within healthy donors. A potential influence of HLA type upon TCRB rearrangement remained unresolved herein. TCRB CDR3s from Type 1 diabetes patients were moderately but significantly shorter in all four CD4+ subsets.

This CDR3 is 15 amino acids long. Trimming took 3 bases from V and 3 from J, leaving 14 bases between them. The germline V gene has CDR1 SGHTA and CDR2 FQGNSA. As to this clone: Its antigen is unknown.

Expressed TCRB transcripts were sequenced because the isolated RNA had all been reverse transcribed beforehand. The assay was immunoSEQ multiplex PCR, and TCRdb's table has in-frame clones only and misses some. The sample lists 200,000 to 300,000 clones, 11% occurring once. The genes are TRBV7-2 and TRBJ1-1; D unclear. The sequenced sample consisted of naive CD4+ T cells from blood. This receptor was identified in a young man with type 1 diabetes. The CDR3 reads CASSLNRLEYTEAFF. The CDR3 bases are TGTGCCAGCAGCTTGAACCGATTGGAGTACACTGAAGCTTTCTTT.